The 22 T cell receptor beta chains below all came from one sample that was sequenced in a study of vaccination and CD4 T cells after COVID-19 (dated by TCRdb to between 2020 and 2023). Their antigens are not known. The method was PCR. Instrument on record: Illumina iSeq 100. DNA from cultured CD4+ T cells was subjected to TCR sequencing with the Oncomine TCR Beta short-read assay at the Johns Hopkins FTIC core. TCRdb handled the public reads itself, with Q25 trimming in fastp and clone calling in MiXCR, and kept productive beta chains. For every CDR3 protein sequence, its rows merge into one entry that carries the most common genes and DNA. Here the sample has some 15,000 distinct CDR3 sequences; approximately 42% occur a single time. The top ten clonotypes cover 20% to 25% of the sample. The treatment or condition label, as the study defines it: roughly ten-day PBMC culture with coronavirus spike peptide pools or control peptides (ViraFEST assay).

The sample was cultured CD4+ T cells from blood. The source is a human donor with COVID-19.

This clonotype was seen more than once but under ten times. The CDR3 sequence: CASSLSRMNTEAFF. The CDR3 DNA sequence: TGCGCCAGCAGCTTGAGCAGAATGAACACTGAAGCTTTCTTT. The chain uses TRBV5-1 and TRBJ1-1; D is undetermined. V gave up 1 base and J gave up 0 bases, with 7 bases separating them. Germline CDR1 and CDR2: SGHRS and YFSETQ. This CDR3 comprises 14 residues.

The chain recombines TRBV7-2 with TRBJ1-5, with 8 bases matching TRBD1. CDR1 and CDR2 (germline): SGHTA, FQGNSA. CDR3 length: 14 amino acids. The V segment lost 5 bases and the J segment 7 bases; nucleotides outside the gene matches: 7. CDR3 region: CASSQDRVYQPQHF. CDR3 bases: TGTGCCAGCAGCCAGGACAGGGTTTACCAGCCCCAGCATTTT.

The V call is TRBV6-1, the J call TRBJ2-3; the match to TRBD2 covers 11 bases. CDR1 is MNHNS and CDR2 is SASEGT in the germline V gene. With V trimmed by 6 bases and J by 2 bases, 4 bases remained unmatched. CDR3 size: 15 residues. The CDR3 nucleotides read TGTGCCAGCAGAATAGCGGGGGGGAACACAGATACGCAGTATTTT. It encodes CASRIAGGNTDTQYF.

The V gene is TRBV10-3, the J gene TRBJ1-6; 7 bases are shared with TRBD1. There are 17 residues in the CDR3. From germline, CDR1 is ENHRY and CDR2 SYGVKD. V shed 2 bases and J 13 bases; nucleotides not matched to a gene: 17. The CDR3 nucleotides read TGTGCCATCAGTGAGCTGCCCAGGACAGGCAGGATCCCGCCCCTCCACTTT. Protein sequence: CAISELPRTGRIPPLHF.

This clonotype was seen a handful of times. CDR3: CASSERNTEAFF. CDR3 DNA: TGTGCCAGCAGTGAGAGAAACACTGAAGCTTTCTTT. The V gene is TRBV6-1, the J gene TRBJ1-1; D call uncertain. The germline V and J ends were trimmed by 3 bases and 2 bases, with 4 bases remaining between them. The germline V gene has CDR1 MNHNS and CDR2 SASEGT. The CDR3 has 12 amino acids.

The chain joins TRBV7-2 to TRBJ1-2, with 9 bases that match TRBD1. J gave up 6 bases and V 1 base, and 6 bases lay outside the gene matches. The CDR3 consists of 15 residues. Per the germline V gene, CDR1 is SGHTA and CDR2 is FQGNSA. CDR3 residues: CASSLDNRGQNGYTF. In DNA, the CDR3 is TGTGCCAGCAGCTTAGATAACAGGGGGCAGAATGGCTACACCTTC.

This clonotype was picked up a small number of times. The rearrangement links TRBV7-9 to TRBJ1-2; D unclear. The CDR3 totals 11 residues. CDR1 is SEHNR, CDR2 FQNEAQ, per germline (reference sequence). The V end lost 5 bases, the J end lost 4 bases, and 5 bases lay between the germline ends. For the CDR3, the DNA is TGTGCCAGCAGCCCCCTCTATGGCTACACCTTC. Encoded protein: CASSPLYGYTF.

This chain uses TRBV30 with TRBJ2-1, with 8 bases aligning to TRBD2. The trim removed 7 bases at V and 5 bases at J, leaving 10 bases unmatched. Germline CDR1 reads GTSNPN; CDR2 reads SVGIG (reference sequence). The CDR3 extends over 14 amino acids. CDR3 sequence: CASTGGGLNNEQFF. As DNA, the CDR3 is TGTGCCTCCACGGGCGGGGGGCTAAACAATGAGCAGTTCTTC.

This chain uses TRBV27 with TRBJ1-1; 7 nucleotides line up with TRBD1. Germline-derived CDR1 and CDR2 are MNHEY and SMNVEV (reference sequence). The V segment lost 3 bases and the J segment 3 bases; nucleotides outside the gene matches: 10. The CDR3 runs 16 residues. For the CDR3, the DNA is TGTGCCAGCAGTTTCTTCTCGCAGGGGGTGGACACTGAAGCTTTCTTT. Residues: CASSFFSQGVDTEAFF.

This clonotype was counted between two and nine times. CDR3 sequence: CSARDTSGGTYEQYF. In DNA form, the CDR3 reads TGCAGTGCTAGAGATACTAGCGGGGGCACCTACGAGCAGTACTTC. The rearrangement uses TRBV20-1 and TRBJ2-7, with TRBD2 identical over 11 bases. This CDR3 region has 15 residues. V dropped 0 bases and J dropped 2; count of bases not matched to a gene: 3. Germline loops: CDR1 DFQATT, CDR2 SNEGSKA (reference sequence).

CDR3 DNA sequence: TGCAGTGCCCCAGGACAGGCCGCGGGGAATTCACCCCTCCACTTT. Amino acids: CSAPGQAAGNSPLHF. V gene TRBV20-1 combines with J gene TRBJ1-6; 7 bases are shared with TRBD1. V lost 6 bases, J lost 7 bases, and 12 bases stayed unmatched. Germline V gene lookup returns CDR1 DFQATT and CDR2 SNEGSKA (reference sequence). This CDR3 has 15 residues.

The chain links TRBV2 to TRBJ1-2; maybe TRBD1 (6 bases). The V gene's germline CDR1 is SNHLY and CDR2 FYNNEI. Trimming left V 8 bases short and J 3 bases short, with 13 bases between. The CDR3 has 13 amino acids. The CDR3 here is CASGTRLDYGYTF. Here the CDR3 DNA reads TGTGCCAGCGGGACAAGATTGGACTATGGCTACACCTTC.

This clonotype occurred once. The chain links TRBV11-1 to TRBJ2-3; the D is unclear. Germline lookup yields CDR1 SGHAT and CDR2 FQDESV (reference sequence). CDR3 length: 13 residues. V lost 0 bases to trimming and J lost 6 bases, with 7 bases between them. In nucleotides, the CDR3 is TGTGCCAGCAGCTTAGCGCCGCGGGATACGCAGTATTTT. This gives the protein CASSLAPRDTQYF.

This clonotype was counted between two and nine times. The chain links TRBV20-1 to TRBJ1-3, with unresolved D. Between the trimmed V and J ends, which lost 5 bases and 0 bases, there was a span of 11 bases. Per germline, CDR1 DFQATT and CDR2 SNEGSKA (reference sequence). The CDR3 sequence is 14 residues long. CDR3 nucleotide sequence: TGCAGTGCTTTAGTATCCCACTCTGGAAACACCATATATTTT. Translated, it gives CSALVSHSGNTIYF.

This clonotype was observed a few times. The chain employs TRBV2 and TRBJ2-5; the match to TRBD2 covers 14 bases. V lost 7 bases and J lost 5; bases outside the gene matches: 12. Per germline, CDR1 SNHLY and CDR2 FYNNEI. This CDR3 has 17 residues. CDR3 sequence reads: CASTILRLAGGPETQYF. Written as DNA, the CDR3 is TGTGCCAGCACCATCTTGAGACTAGCGGGGGGGCCTGAGACCCAGTACTTC.

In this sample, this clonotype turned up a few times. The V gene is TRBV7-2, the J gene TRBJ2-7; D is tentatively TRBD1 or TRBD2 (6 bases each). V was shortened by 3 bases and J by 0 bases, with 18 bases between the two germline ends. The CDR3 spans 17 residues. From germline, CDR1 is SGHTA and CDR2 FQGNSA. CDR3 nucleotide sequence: TGTGCCAGCAGCTTCACCTTGGGGGGACATTTCTCCTACGAGCAGTACTTC. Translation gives CASSFTLGGHFSYEQYF.

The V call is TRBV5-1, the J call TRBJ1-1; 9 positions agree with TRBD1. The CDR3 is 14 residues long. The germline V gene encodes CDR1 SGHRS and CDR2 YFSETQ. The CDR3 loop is CATGQGLSNTEAFF. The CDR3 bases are TGCGCTACGGGACAGGGCCTTTCCAACACTGAAGCTTTCTTT.

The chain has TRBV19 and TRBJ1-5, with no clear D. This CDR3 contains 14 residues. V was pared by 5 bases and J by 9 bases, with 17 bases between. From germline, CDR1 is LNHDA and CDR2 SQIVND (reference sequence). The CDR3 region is CASSLESTVGPQHF. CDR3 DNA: TGTGCCAGTAGTCTGGAGAGTACCGTCGGGCCCCAGCATTTT.

Written as DNA, the CDR3 is TGCAGTGCTAGAGACAGGTGGGGTTGGGAGACCCAGTACTTC. It yields the protein CSARDRWGWETQYF. The chain uses TRBV20-1 and TRBJ2-5, with D unclear. Deletions cut 0 bases from V and 5 bases from J, with 13 bases between. Per germline, CDR1 DFQATT and CDR2 SNEGSKA (reference sequence). The CDR3 is 14 residues long.

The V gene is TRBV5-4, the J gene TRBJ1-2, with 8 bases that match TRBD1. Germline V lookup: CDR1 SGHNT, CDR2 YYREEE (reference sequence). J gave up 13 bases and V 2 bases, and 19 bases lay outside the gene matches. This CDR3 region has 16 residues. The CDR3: CASSFDGRGRVVASTF. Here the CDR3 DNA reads TGTGCCAGCAGCTTCGATGGCAGGGGGCGCGTAGTAGCTAGCACCTTC.

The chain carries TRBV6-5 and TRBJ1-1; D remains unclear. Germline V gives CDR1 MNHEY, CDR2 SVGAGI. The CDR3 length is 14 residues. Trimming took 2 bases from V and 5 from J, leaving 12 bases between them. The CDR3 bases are TGTGCCAGCAGTTACGGCGGGCTAGGGACTGAAGCTTTCTTT. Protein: CASSYGGLGTEAFF.

The CDR3 coding sequence is TGCGCCAGCTCAGAGGACAGATATGGCTACACCTTC. It codes for CASSEDRYGYTF. V usage is TRBV10-2 and J usage is TRBJ1-2, with D possibly matching TRBD1 (6 bases). Germline loops: CDR1 WSHSY, CDR2 SAAADI. The CDR3 extends over 12 amino acids. The V and J ends lost 8 bases and 5 bases respectively, with 12 bases between them.